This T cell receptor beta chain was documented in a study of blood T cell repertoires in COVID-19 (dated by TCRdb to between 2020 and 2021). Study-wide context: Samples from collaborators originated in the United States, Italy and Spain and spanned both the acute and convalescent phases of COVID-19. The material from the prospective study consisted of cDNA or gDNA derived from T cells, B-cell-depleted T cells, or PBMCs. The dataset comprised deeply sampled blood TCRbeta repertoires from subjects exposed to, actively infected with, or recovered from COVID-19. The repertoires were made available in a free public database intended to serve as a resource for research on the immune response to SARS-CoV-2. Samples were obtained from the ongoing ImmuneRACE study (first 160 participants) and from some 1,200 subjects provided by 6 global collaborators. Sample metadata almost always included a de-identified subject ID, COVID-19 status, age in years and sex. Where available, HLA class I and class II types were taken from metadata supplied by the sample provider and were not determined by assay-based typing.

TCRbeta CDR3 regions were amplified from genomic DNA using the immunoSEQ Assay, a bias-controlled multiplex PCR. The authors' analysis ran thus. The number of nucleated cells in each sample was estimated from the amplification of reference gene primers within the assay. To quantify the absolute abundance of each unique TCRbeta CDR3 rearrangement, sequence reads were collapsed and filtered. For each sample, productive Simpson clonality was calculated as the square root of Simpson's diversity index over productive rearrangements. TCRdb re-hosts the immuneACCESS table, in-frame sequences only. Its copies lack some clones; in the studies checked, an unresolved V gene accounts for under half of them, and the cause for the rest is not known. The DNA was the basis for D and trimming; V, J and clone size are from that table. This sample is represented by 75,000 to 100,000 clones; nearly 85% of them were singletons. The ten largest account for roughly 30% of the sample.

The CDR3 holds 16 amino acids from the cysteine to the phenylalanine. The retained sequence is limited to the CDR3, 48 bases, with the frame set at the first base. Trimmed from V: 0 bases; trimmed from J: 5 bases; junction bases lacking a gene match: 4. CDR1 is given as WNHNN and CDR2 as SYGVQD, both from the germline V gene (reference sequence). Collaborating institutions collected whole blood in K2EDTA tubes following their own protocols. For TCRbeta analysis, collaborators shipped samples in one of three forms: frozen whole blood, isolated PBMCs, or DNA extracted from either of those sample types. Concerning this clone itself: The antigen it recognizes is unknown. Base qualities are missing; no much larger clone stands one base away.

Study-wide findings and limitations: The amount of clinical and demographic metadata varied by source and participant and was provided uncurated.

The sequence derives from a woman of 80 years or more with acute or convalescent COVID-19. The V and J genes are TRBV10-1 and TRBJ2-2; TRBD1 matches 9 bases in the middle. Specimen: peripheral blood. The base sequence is TGCGCCAGCAGTGAGTCGAGGACAGGGGAGACCGGGGAGCTGTTTTTT. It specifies CASSESRTGETGELFF.